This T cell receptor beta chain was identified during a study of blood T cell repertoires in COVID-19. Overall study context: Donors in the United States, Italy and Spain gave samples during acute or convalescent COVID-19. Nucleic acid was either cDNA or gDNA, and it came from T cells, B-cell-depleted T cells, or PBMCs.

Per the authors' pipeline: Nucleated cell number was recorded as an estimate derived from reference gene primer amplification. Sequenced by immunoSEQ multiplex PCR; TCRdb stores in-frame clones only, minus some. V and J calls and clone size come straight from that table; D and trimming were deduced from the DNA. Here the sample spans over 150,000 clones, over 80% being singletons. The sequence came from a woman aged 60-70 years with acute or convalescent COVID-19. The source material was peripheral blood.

CDR3 loop: CASSLTGEATNEKLFF. Here the CDR3 DNA reads TGTGCCAGCAGCCTCACGGGGGAAGCAACTAATGAAAAACTGTTTTTT. V gene TRBV5-6 combines with J gene TRBJ1-4, with TRBD1 as a possible D gene (5 bases). The CDR3 sequence is 16 residues long. The germline gives CDR1 SGHDT, CDR2 YYEEEE. Trimming shortened V by 4 bases and J by 0 bases, and 13 bases separated the two germline ends.